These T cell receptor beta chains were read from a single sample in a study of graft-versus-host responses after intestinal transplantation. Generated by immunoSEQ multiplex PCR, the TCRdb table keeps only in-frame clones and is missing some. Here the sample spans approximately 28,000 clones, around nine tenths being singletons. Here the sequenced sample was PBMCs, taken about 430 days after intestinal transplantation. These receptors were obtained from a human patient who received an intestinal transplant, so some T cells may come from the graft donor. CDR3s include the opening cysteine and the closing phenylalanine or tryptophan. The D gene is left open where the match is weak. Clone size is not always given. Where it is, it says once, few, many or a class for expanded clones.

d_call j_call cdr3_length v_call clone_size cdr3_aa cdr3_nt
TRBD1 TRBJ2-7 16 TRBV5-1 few CASSPDRTIFSYEQYF TGCGCCAGCAGCCCGGACAGGACCATCTTCTCCTACGAGCAGTACTTC
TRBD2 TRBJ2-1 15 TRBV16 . CASSQGTSRYNEQFF TGTGCCAGCAGCCAAGGGACTAGTAGATACAATGAGCAGTTCTTC
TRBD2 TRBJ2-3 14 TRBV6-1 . CASTSGPSTDTQYF TGTGCCAGCACTAGCGGGCCTAGCACAGATACGCAGTATTTT
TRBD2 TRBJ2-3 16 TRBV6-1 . CASSVTPGGGTDTQYF TGTGCCAGCAGTGTCACCCCCGGGGGGGGCACAGATACGCAGTATTTT
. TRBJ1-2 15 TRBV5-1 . CASSLSAGLDYGYTF TGCGCCAGCAGCTTGAGTGCGGGGCTGGACTATGGCTACACCTTC
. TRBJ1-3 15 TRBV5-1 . CASRGDRSSGNTIYF TGCGCCAGCAGGGGAGACAGGAGCTCTGGAAACACCATATATTTT
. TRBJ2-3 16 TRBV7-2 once CASSLARVADTDTQYF TGTGCCAGCAGCTTAGCCAGGGTGGCGGACACAGATACGCAGTATTTT
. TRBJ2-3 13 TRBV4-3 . CASSQDRRDTQYF TGCGCCAGCAGCCAAGATAGGCGGGATACGCAGTATTTT
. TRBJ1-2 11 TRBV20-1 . CSAIRAYGYTF TGCAGTGCTATCAGAGCCTATGGCTACACCTTC
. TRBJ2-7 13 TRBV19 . CASSTRGEDEQYF TGTGCCAGTAGTACACGCGGGGAGGACGAGCAGTACTTC
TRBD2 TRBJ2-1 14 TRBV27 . CASKISGPYNEQFF TGTGCCAGCAAAATTAGCGGGCCGTACAATGAGCAGTTCTTC
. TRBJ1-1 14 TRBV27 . CASSLSPADTEAFF TGTGCCAGCAGCCTCTCGCCGGCGGACACTGAAGCTTTCTTT
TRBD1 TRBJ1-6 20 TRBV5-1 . CASSSAVPGQGRSYNSPLHF TGCGCCAGCAGCTCAGCTGTCCCGGGACAGGGAAGGTCCTATAATTCACCCCTCCACTTT
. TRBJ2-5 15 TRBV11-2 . CASSLVASFRETQYF TGTGCCAGCAGCTTAGTGGCGAGCTTCCGAGAGACCCAGTACTTC
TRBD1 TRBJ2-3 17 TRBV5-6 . CASSLPERDRVLNTQYF TGTGCCAGCAGCTTGCCCGAACGGGACAGGGTCTTGAATACGCAGTATTTT
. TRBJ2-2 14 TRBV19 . CATEGQGKTGELFF TGTGCCACCGAAGGGCAGGGGAAGACCGGGGAGCTGTTTTTT
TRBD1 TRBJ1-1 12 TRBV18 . CASSRQGVRAFF TGTGCCAGCTCACGACAGGGTGTTCGAGCTTTCTTT
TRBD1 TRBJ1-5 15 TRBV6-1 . CASSRQGKSNQPQHF TGTGCCAGCAGTAGACAGGGGAAAAGCAATCAGCCCCAGCATTTT
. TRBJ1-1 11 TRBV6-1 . CASTRNTEAFF TGTGCCAGCACCAGGAACACTGAAGCTTTCTTT
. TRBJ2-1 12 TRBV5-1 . CASSIGRDEQFF TGCGCCAGCAGCATCGGTCGGGATGAGCAGTTCTTC
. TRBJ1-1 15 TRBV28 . CASRPSKGTNTEAFF TGTGCCAGCAGGCCCTCGAAGGGAACCAACACTGAAGCTTTCTTT
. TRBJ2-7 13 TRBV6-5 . CASSYSSRSEQYF TGTGCCAGCAGTTACTCGAGTAGGTCCGAGCAGTACTTC
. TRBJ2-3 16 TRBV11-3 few CASSLGPRTSTDTQYF TGTGCCAGCAGCTTAGGCCCGCGAACTAGCACAGATACGCAGTATTTT
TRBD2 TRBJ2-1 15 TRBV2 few CASRVGTSGIDEQFF TGTGCCAGCAGGGTTGGGACTAGCGGGATCGATGAGCAGTTCTTC
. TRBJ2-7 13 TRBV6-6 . CASSYRDTYEQYF TGTGCCAGCAGTTACCGGGACACCTACGAGCAGTACTTC
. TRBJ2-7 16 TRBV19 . CASSISGQGFPYEQYF TGTGCCAGTAGTATATCAGGCCAGGGGTTCCCCTACGAGCAGTACTTC
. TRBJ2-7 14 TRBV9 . CASSVGLGTYEQYF TGTGCCAGCAGCGTAGGGCTAGGGACCTACGAGCAGTACTTC
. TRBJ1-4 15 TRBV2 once CASSEAGWGNEKLFF TGTGCCAGCAGTGAAGCCGGATGGGGCAATGAAAAACTGTTTTTT
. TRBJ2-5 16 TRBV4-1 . CASSQWVREGQETQYF TGCGCCAGCAGCCAATGGGTACGTGAGGGCCAAGAGACCCAGTACTTC
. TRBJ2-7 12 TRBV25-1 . CASSETIGQQYF TGTGCCAGCAGTGAGACAATCGGACAGCAGTACTTC
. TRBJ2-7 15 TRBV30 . CAWSVLGVGSYEQYF TGTGCCTGGAGTGTACTGGGAGTGGGCTCCTACGAGCAGTACTTC
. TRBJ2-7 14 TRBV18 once CASSPRTPGDEQYF TGTGCCAGCTCACCACGGACACCAGGCGACGAGCAGTACTTC
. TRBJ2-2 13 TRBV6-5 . CASSYPSTGELFF TGTGCCAGCAGTTACCCCTCCACCGGGGAGCTGTTTTTT
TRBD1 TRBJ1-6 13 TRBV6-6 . CASDRGTDSPLHF TGTGCCTCCGACAGGGGTACGGATTCACCCCTCCACTTT
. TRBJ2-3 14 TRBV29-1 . CSVDWRGGTDTQYF TGCAGCGTTGATTGGCGGGGAGGCACAGATACGCAGTATTTT
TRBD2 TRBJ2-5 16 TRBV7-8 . CASSLGLLAGEETQYF TGTGCCAGCAGCTTAGGATTACTAGCGGGAGAAGAGACCCAGTACTTC
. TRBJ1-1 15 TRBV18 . CASSPGHGGNTEAFF TGTGCCAGCTCACCGGGACACGGAGGGAACACTGAAGCTTTCTTT
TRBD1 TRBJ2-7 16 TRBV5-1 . CASSLAGQGGTYEQYF TGCGCCAGCAGCTTGGCGGGACAGGGGGGCACCTACGAGCAGTACTTC
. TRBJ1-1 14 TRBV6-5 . CASSYLGKDTEAFF TGTGCCAGCAGTTACTTGGGAAAGGACACTGAAGCTTTCTTT
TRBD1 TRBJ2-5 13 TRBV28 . CASSIGQGWTQYF TGTGCCAGCAGTATCGGACAGGGCTGGACCCAGTACTTC
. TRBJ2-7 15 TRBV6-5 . CASSYSEQQNYEQYF TGTGCCAGCAGCTACTCGGAACAGCAAAACTACGAGCAGTACTTC
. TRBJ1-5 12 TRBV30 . CAWSPWGGSQHF TGTGCCTGGAGTCCATGGGGGGGATCCCAGCATTTT
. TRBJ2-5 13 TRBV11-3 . CASSPGGQETQYF TGTGCCAGCAGCCCAGGGGGGCAAGAGACCCAGTACTTC
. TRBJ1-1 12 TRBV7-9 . CASSFGWTEAFF TGTGCCAGCAGCTTTGGATGGACTGAAGCTTTCTTT
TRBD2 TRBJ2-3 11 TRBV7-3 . CASSSGGTQYF TGTGCCAGCAGTAGCGGGGGGACGCAGTATTTT
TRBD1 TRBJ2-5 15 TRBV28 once CASTKIDGTEETQYF TGTGCCAGCACTAAAATAGACGGGACAGAAGAGACCCAGTACTTC
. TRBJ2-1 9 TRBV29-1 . CSVDNEQFF TGCAGCGTTGATAATGAGCAGTTCTTC
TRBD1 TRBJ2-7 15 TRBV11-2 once CASSLGQDWSYEQYF TGTGCCAGCAGCTTGGGACAGGATTGGTCCTACGAGCAGTACTTC
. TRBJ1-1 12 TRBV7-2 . CASSLDPAEAFF TGTGCCAGCAGCTTAGACCCGGCTGAAGCTTTCTTT
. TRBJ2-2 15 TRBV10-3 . CAIKSGVRGTGELFF TGTGCCATCAAATCAGGGGTCCGGGGGACCGGGGAGCTGTTTTTT
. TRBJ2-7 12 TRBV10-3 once CAISSTGYEQYF TGTGCCATCAGCTCCACAGGGTACGAGCAGTACTTC
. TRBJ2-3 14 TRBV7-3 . CASSPASGTDTQYF TGTGCCAGCAGCCCGGCTAGCGGCACAGATACGCAGTATTTT
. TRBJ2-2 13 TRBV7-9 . CASRRRNTGELFF TGTGCCAGCCGGCGCCGGAACACCGGGGAGCTGTTTTTT
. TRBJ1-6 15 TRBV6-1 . CASSAVQQYNSPLHF TGTGCCAGCAGCGCCGTACAGCAATATAATTCACCCCTCCACTTT
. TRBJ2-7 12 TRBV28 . CASSPTSYEQYF TGTGCCAGCAGTCCAACTAGTTACGAGCAGTACTTC